This T cell receptor (beta chain) was recorded in a study of beta chain features in type 1 diabetes. Turning to this clone: The target antigen is unknown.

All of the isolated RNA was reverse transcribed, so expressed TCRB transcripts were sequenced. Libraries were prepared by immunoSEQ multiplex PCR; TCRdb keeps only in-frame clonotypes and omits some of them. The sample records 35,000 to 45,000 clones, about two thirds being singletons. Germline CDR1 is LNHNV and CDR2 is YYDKDF (reference sequence). CDR3 size: 15 residues. J lost 5 bases, V lost 1 base, and 5 bases had no gene match. Findings and limits, study-wide: In cDNA sequencing, cells with high TCR expression could be over-represented. Researchers caution that PCR might favor shorter templates, equally among patients and controls. There were fewer insertions and more deletions at the VDJ junctions of type 1 diabetes patients.

The gene calls are TRBV15 and TRBJ2-1; 7 bases match TRBD2. The clonotype comes from a woman in her 30s in good health. Sequencing input: Tregs from blood. The CDR3 region has the DNA TGTGCCACCAGCAGAGGCGGGAGAATTGACAATGAGCAGTTCTTC. Translation gives CATSRGGRIDNEQFF. The full variable domain, in which reference TRBV15 and TRBJ2-1 provide the parts outside the CDR3, is DAMVIQNPRYQVTQFGKPVTLSCSQTLNHNVMYWYQQKSSQAPKLLFHYYDKDFNNEADTPDNFQSRRPNTSFCFLDIRSPGLGDTAMYLCATSRGGRIDNEQFFGPGTRLTVL.